Listed below are T cell receptor beta chains from one sample, sequenced in a study of shared clonotypes between healthy human individuals. TCRdb keeps only in-frame clones here, not all; method: immunoSEQ multiplex PCR. Among about 480,000 clones listed, less than 85% were seen once. Sequenced: PBMCs. These TCRs come from a woman aged 40 to 49 in good health. Some clones in this sample may be carry-over from other donors' samples. The CDR3 runs from the conserved cysteine through the conserved F or W. D genes are given only for firm matches. Size tells how often a clone was seen (once, few, many) or the class of an expanded clone, and some rows leave it out.

d_gene: NA; v_gene: TRBV21-1; abundance: once; j_gene: TRBJ2-3; CDR3nt: TGTGCCAGCAGCAGACTAGCGACCCGCACAGATACGCAGTATTTT; CDR3aa: CASSRLATRTDTQYF
d_gene: TRBD1; v_gene: TRBV9; abundance: once; j_gene: TRBJ2-1; CDR3nt: TGTGCCAGCAGCGCACAGGGGCATACGAATGAGCAGTTCTTC; CDR3aa: CASSAQGHTNEQFF
d_gene: NA; v_gene: TRBV7-2; abundance: few; j_gene: TRBJ1-3; CDR3nt: TGTGCCAGCAGCTTACTCGGGACCGGAAACACCATATATTTT; CDR3aa: CASSLLGTGNTIYF
d_gene: TRBD1; v_gene: TRBV12-5; abundance: NA; j_gene: TRBJ2-1; CDR3nt: TGTGCTAGTGGCCACACAGGGGTCTACAATGAGCAGTTCTTC; CDR3aa: CASGHTGVYNEQFF
d_gene: NA; v_gene: TRBV18; abundance: few; j_gene: TRBJ2-7; CDR3nt: TGTGCCAGCTCCGCCCCGGCAGGGAATTACGAGCAGTACTTC; CDR3aa: CASSAPAGNYEQYF
d_gene: TRBD1; v_gene: TRBV7-8; abundance: NA; j_gene: TRBJ2-7; CDR3nt: TGTGCCAGCAGCATCCGGGACAGTATGTCCTACGAGCAGTACTTC; CDR3aa: CASSIRDSMSYEQYF
d_gene: NA; v_gene: TRBV18; abundance: once; j_gene: TRBJ2-5; CDR3nt: TGTGCCAGCTCCCATGGGACGGAAGAAGAGACCCAGTACTTC; CDR3aa: CASSHGTEEETQYF
d_gene: NA; v_gene: TRBV19; abundance: NA; j_gene: TRBJ1-1; CDR3nt: TGTGCCAGTAGTCACCAGGGTAACACTGAAGCTTTCTTT; CDR3aa: CASSHQGNTEAFF
d_gene: TRBD1; v_gene: TRBV5-4; abundance: NA; j_gene: TRBJ2-7; CDR3nt: TGTGCCAGCAGCACCGGGACAGTCCCCTACGAGCAGTACTTC; CDR3aa: CASSTGTVPYEQYF
d_gene: TRBD2; v_gene: TRBV2; abundance: NA; j_gene: TRBJ2-1; CDR3nt: TGTGCCAGCAGTCGGACTAGCGGGAGGGCCCGGGGAGAGCAGTTCTTC; CDR3aa: CASSRTSGRARGEQFF
d_gene: NA; v_gene: TRBV5-1; abundance: NA; j_gene: TRBJ2-3; CDR3nt: TGCGCCAGCAGCTTGGGGACAATGACAGATACGCAGTATTTT; CDR3aa: CASSLGTMTDTQYF
d_gene: TRBD1; v_gene: TRBV28; abundance: NA; j_gene: TRBJ2-1; CDR3nt: TGTGCCAGCAGGTCATCCCGCGGAGGACAGGTATACAATGAGCAGTTCTTC; CDR3aa: CASRSSRGGQVYNEQFF
d_gene: TRBD2; v_gene: TRBV19; abundance: NA; j_gene: TRBJ2-7; CDR3nt: TGTGCCAGTGCCCAGGGACTAGCGGGAGGTCTCGAGCAGTACTTC; CDR3aa: CASAQGLAGGLEQYF
d_gene: NA; v_gene: TRBV30; abundance: NA; j_gene: TRBJ1-6; CDR3nt: TGTGCCTGGAGTTCAGGCTATAATTCACCCCTCCACTTT; CDR3aa: CAWSSGYNSPLHF
d_gene: TRBD1; v_gene: TRBV5-1; abundance: NA; j_gene: TRBJ2-1; CDR3nt: TGCGCCAGCAGCTTGGGACAGGGAAACTCCTACAATGAGCAGTTCTTC; CDR3aa: CASSLGQGNSYNEQFF
d_gene: NA; v_gene: TRBV5-1; abundance: many; j_gene: TRBJ2-7; CDR3nt: TGCGCCAGCAGCTTGGCGGGGGACAGCTACGAGCAGTACTTC; CDR3aa: CASSLAGDSYEQYF
d_gene: TRBD2; v_gene: TRBV9; abundance: NA; j_gene: TRBJ2-2; CDR3nt: TGTGCCAGCAGCCCCCGACTAGCGGGAGAGTTCGGGGAGCTGTTTTTT; CDR3aa: CASSPRLAGEFGELFF
d_gene: NA; v_gene: TRBV5-4; abundance: NA; j_gene: TRBJ2-2; CDR3nt: TGTGCCAGCAGCCCTTCGAGCCACACCGGGGAGCTGTTTTTT; CDR3aa: CASSPSSHTGELFF
d_gene: NA; v_gene: TRBV5-1; abundance: once; j_gene: TRBJ2-1; CDR3nt: TGCGCCAGCAGCTTGTCGATAGTTGGGGATGAGCAGTTCTTC; CDR3aa: CASSLSIVGDEQFF